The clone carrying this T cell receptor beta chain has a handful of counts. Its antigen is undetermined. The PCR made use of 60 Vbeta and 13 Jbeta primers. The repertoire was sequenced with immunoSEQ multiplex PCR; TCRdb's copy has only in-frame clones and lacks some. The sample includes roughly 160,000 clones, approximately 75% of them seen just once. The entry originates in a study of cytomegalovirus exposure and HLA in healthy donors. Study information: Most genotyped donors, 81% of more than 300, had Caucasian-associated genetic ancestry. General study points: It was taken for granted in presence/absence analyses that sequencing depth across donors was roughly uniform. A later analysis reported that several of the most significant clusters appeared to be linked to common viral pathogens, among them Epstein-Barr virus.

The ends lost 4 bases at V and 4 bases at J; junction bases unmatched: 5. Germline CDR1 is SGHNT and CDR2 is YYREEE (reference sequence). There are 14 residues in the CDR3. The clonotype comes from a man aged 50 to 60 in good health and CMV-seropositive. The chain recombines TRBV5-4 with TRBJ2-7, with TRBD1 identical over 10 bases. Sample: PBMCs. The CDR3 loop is CASSLDRGRYEQYF. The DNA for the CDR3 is TGTGCCAGCAGCCTAGACAGGGGGCGTTACGAGCAGTACTTC.